The next 4 T cell receptor beta chains were all read from a single sample in a study of glioma-infiltrating T cells. Using RNA template, CDR3s of TCR alpha and beta were amplified with iRepertoire arm-PCR. TCRdb processed the multiplex PCR reads anew with MiXCR; each CDR3 protein has one entry. The table includes a few hundred thousand distinct CDR3 sequences, more than 35% detected once. The sample taken for sequencing was glioma tissue, nonneoplastic brain tissue, or PBMCs (not recorded which). The receptors here all came from a human donor with low-grade glioma or glioblastoma, undergoing nonglioma brain surgery, or in good health (not recorded which).

This clonotype was detected ten times or more. The chain links TRBV6-6 to TRBJ1-1; D gene unclear. V was trimmed by 1 base and J by 4 bases, leaving 7 bases between them. This CDR3 is built from 13 residues. Germline V gene data show CDR1 as MNHNY and CDR2 as SVGAGI (reference sequence). The CDR3 coding sequence is TGTGCCAGCAGTTACTTGGCAGCCACTGAAGCTTTCTTT. Protein product: CASSYLAATEAFF.

Only a few counts were recorded for this clonotype. This rearrangement joins TRBV10-3 to TRBJ1-6; 7 bases line up with TRBD1. This CDR3 comprises 14 residues. Germline V gene data show CDR1 as ENHRY and CDR2 as SYGVKD. V lost 5 bases, J lost 10 bases, and 8 bases stayed unmatched. The CDR3 sequence is CAISRGGPNSPLHF. The CDR3 DNA follows: TGTGCCATCAGTCGAGGGGGCCCGAACTCACCCCTCCACTTT.

Comments on this clonotype: One base away lies a much larger clone, so this may be a sequencing read error. The V gene is TRBV6-2 or TRBV6-3, the J gene TRBJ1-1; 10 bases map to TRBD1. The CDR3 spans 15 residues. The germline V gene encodes CDR1 MNHEY and CDR2 SVGEGT. After removal of 6 bases from V and 3 bases from J, the junction contained 7 bases not matched to a gene. CDR3 loop: CASRLSGTGDTEAFF. DNA for the CDR3: TGTGCCAGCAGACTCTCCGGGACAGGGGACACTGAAGCTTTCTTT.

This clonotype was recorded at least ten times. The chain is built from TRBV7-2 and TRBJ2-3, with D possibly TRBD1 on 6 matching bases. CDR1 SGHTA and CDR2 FQGNSA come from the germline V gene. The V end was cut by 5 bases, the J end by 3 bases, with 12 bases between. The CDR3 spans 14 residues. CDR3 sequence reads: CASSPGTGTDTQYF. CDR3 in DNA: TGTGCCAGCAGCCCAGGAACAGGGACAGATACGCAGTATTTT.